The 22 T cell receptor beta chains given below trace back to one sample, sequenced in a study of control samples from healthy donors and cancer patients. Clones were read by immunoSEQ multiplex PCR, and TCRdb kept only the in-frame ones, dropping some. The sample consists of 150,000 to 200,000 clones, approximately 90% of them appearing once. Specimen: blood. The receptor set was obtained from a woman in her thirties in good health.

The chain employs TRBV27 and TRBJ1-5, with D tentatively TRBD1 (5 bases). The germline gives CDR1 MNHEY, CDR2 SMNVEV (reference sequence). This CDR3 region has 14 residues. Trimming left V 6 bases short and J 5 bases short, with 14 bases between. The CDR3 reads CASSPLGGYQPQHF. CDR3 nucleotides: TGTGCCAGCAGCCCTCTCGGGGGGTATCAGCCCCAGCATTTT.

The gene calls are TRBV10-1 and TRBJ2-6; possibly TRBD2 for D (6 bases). The CDR3 is 20 amino acids. Germline loops: CDR1 WNHNN, CDR2 SYGVQD (reference sequence). The V end was cut by 9 bases, the J end by 1 base, with 28 bases between. For the CDR3, the DNA is TGCGCCAGACAAGTACCTCTTGGAGGAGGGCGGCCATCTGGGGCCAACGTCCTGACTTTC. Translating gives CARQVPLGGGRPSGANVLTF.

This sequence joins TRBV28 and TRBJ2-4; 10 bases are a match to TRBD2. There are 14 residues in the CDR3. CDR1 is MDHEN and CDR2 is SYDVKM in the germline V gene. J lost 6 bases, V lost 7 bases, and 6 bases had no gene match. The CDR3 nucleotides are TGTGCCAGCATAAGCGGGAGGGCCGTAAACATTCAGTACTTC. This codes for CASISGRAVNIQYF.

The CDR3: CASSQVGYKVSENTGELFF. The CDR3 coding sequence is TGCGCCAGCAGCCAAGTGGGCTACAAGGTATCGGAGAACACCGGGGAGCTGTTTTTT. This rearrangement joins TRBV4-1 to TRBJ2-2; D unresolved. Trimming removed 1 base from V and 1 base from J, with 19 bases in between. The CDR3 consists of 19 residues. Germline V gene data show CDR1 as MGHRA and CDR2 as YSYEKL.

The rearrangement uses TRBV7-8 and TRBJ2-3; D remains unclear. With 2 bases removed from V and 1 base from J, the gap between germline ends came to 7 bases. Germline values: CDR1 SGHVS, CDR2 FQNEAQ. The CDR3 is 14 amino acids. The CDR3 nucleotides are TGTGCCAGCAGCTTATTCCTGGGCACAGATACGCAGTATTTT. It encodes CASSLFLGTDTQYF.

V and J are TRBV2 and TRBJ2-7; no clear D. The CDR3 consists of 13 residues. Per germline, CDR1 SNHLY and CDR2 FYNNEI. V was cut by 3 bases and J by 4 bases, with 10 bases left in between. CDR3 sequence reads: CASSDLGSYEQYF. The CDR3 bases are TGTGCCAGCAGTGACCTAGGGTCGTACGAGCAGTACTTC.

This chain uses TRBV24-1 with TRBJ2-4; TRBD1 matches 7 bases. J was trimmed by 2 bases and V by 6 bases; bases with no gene match: 6. This CDR3 is built from 15 residues. Germline values: CDR1 KGHDR, CDR2 SFDVKD. The DNA of the CDR3 is TGTGCCACCAGTCGACAGGGAGACTCCAAAAACATTCAGTACTTC. It specifies CATSRQGDSKNIQYF.

This rearrangement joins TRBV7-7 to TRBJ2-2; TRBD2 matches at 7 bases. The CDR3 sequence is 16 residues long. Losses at the gene ends were 5 bases for V and 2 bases for J; bases not matched to a gene: 8. The germline V gene encodes CDR1 SSHAT and CDR2 FNYEAQ (reference sequence). CDR3 sequence: CASSLRLAANTGELFF. CDR3 coding DNA: TGTGCCAGCAGCCTTCGACTAGCAGCAAACACCGGGGAGCTGTTTTTT.

The V and J genes are TRBV7-3 and TRBJ2-5; 14 bases line up with TRBD2. This CDR3 has 16 amino acids. Germline trimming cut 3 bases from V and 5 bases from J; bases unmatched to any gene: 5. Germline V gene data show CDR1 as SGHTA and CDR2 as FQGTGA. Written as DNA, the CDR3 is TGTGCCAGCAGCTTGGGACTAGCGGGGGTTCGGGAGACCCAGTACTTC. Translation: CASSLGLAGVRETQYF.

The rearrangement uses TRBV27 and TRBJ2-5, with D maybe TRBD2 (7 bases). The V end lost 6 bases, the J end lost 5 bases, and 25 bases lay between the germline ends. Per the germline V gene, CDR1 is MNHEY and CDR2 is SMNVEV (reference sequence). This CDR3 spans 17 amino acids. In nucleotides, the CDR3 is TGTGCCAGCAGCCACTGGCCCCGCCGACGGGGGGCCGAGACCCAGTACTTC. It specifies CASSHWPRRRGAETQYF.

The rearrangement joins TRBV6-6 to TRBJ2-2; 12 bases are shared with TRBD2. After removal of 5 bases from V and 4 bases from J, the junction contained 14 bases not matched to a gene. The CDR3 runs 19 residues. From germline, CDR1 is MNHNY and CDR2 SVGAGI (reference sequence). CDR3 coding DNA: TGTGCCAGCAGTCGAGAACGAGGACTAGCGGGGAGTGGCACCGGGGAGCTGTTTTTT. The encoded protein is CASSRERGLAGSGTGELFF.

The rearrangement uses TRBV7-8 and TRBJ2-7; TRBD2 matches at 9 bases. The CDR3 is 17 amino acids. After removal of 6 bases from V and 0 bases from J, the junction contained 12 bases not matched to a gene. Germline V gene sequence: CDR1 SGHVS, CDR2 FQNEAQ. The CDR3 protein is CASRRQTAGGASYEQYF. The DNA for the CDR3 is TGTGCCAGCAGAAGACAGACCGCGGGAGGGGCCTCCTACGAGCAGTACTTC.

This clone has only one observation. This same CDR3 is encoded by further DNA sequences in the sample. This chain joins TRBV6-5 and TRBJ1-5, with D perhaps TRBD1 (5 bases). Trimming shortened V by 7 bases and J by 7 bases, and 14 bases separated the two germline ends. The CDR3 runs to 13 residues. Germline CDR1 is MNHEY and CDR2 is SVGAGI. DNA of the CDR3: TGTGCCAGCAACCTGGGGGTCGGACAGCCCCAGCATTTT. Encoded protein: CASNLGVGQPQHF.

In DNA form, the CDR3 reads TGCGCCAGCAGCGTACTAGCGGGAGGGGGGGTAAATGAGCAGTTCTTC. Residues: CASSVLAGGGVNEQFF. The chain links TRBV4-1 to TRBJ2-1; 13 bases line up with TRBD2. J gave up 7 bases and V 5 bases, and 8 bases lay outside the gene matches. This CDR3 region has 16 residues. Germline CDR1 reads MGHRA; CDR2 reads YSYEKL.

The chain's CDR3 is CASSEEELGELFF. The CDR3 DNA reads TGTGCCAGCAGTGAGGAAGAACTCGGGGAGCTGTTTTTT. J is TRBJ2-2 and V is TRBV6-4; D is undetermined. Germline CDR1 reads MRHNA; CDR2 reads SNTAGT. The CDR3 length is 13 residues. Trimming stripped 3 bases from V and 7 bases from J, with 9 bases between.

V is TRBV10-1 and J is TRBJ2-3; 13 bases fit TRBD2. The CDR3 loop spans 16 amino acids. In germline, CDR1 is WNHNN, CDR2 SYGVQD (reference sequence). V lost 2 bases, J lost 1 base, and 0 bases stayed unmatched. This CDR3 is CASSEGLAGGTDTQYF. DNA of the CDR3: TGCGCCAGCAGTGAGGGACTAGCGGGAGGCACAGATACGCAGTATTTT.

This chain connects TRBV5-1 to TRBJ2-5; 9 bases agree with TRBD1. V lost 3 bases to trimming and J lost 2 bases; unmatched junction nucleotides: 5. The CDR3 runs to 15 residues. Germline CDR1 SGHRS, CDR2 YFSETQ. CDR3 in DNA: TGCGCCAGCAGCTCTGGGACAGGGACGCAAGAGACCCAGTACTTC. This sequence encodes CASSSGTGTQETQYF. Supplemented by reference TRBV5-1 and TRBJ2-5, the full variable domain reads KAGVTQTPRYLIKTRGQQVTLSCSPISGHRSVSWYQQTPGQGLQFLFEYFSETQRNKGNFPGRFSGRQFSNSRSEMNVSTLELGDSALYLCASSSGTGTQETQYFGPGTRLLVL.

The chain carries TRBV6-1 and TRBJ2-7; D is possibly TRBD2 (6 bases). The CDR3 is 13 residues long. In germline, CDR1 is MNHNS, CDR2 SASEGT. Trimming shortened V by 6 bases and J by 2 bases, and 11 bases separated the two germline ends. CDR3 loop: CASSRGTAYEQYF. CDR3 DNA sequence: TGTGCCAGCAGCCGCGGGACGGCCTACGAGCAGTACTTC.

For the CDR3, the DNA is TGTGCCAGCACTCGAAGTTGGGGTGTAGAAAAACTGTTTTTT. It yields the protein CASTRSWGVEKLFF. V is TRBV25-1 and J is TRBJ1-4; D remains unclear. Germline CDR1 is MGHDK and CDR2 is SYGVNS. The CDR3 is made up of 14 amino acids. V lost 7 bases, J lost 8 bases, and 17 bases lay in between.

The CDR3 sequence: CASGPHPPGGPRDTQYF. The CDR3 DNA sequence: TGTGCTAGTGGTCCTCATCCTCCGGGAGGGCCCAGAGATACGCAGTATTTT. J is TRBJ2-3 and V is TRBV12-5; TRBD2 matches at 8 bases. This CDR3 contains 17 residues. Looked up from germline, CDR1 is LGHNT and CDR2 is FRNRAP. V was clipped by 5 bases and J by 5 bases; unmatched bases: 15.

V gene TRBV6-1 combines with J gene TRBJ2-7; D may be TRBD1 or TRBD2 (5 bases each). The V and J ends lost 0 bases and 6 bases respectively, with 15 bases between them. Germline CDR1 MNHNS, CDR2 SASEGT. The CDR3 loop spans 15 amino acids. The CDR3 nucleotides read TGTGCCAGCAGTGAAGCGTACGATGAGGGGCGCGAGCAGTACTTC. Protein sequence: CASSEAYDEGREQYF.

The V gene is TRBV11-2, the J gene TRBJ2-7; D is uncertain. The CDR3 covers 13 residues. The germline V and J ends were trimmed by 5 bases and 2 bases, with 10 bases remaining between them. Germline lookup yields CDR1 SGHAT and CDR2 FQNNGV. In DNA form, the CDR3 reads TGTGCCAGCAGCAAGTCCCAGGCCTACGAGCAGTACTTC. Its translation: CASSKSQAYEQYF.